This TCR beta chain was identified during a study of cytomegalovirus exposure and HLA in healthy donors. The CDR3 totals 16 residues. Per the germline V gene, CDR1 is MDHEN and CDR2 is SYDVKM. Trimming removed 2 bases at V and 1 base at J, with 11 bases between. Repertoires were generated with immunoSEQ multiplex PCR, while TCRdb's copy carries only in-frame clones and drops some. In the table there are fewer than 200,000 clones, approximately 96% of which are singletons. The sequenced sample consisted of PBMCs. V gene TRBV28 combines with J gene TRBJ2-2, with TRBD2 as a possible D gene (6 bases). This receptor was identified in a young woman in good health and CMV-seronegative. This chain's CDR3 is CASSLRRRVNTGELFF. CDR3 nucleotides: TGTGCCAGCAGTTTAAGGAGGAGGGTGAACACCGGGGAGCTGTTTTTT.